One sample yielded the 29 T cell receptor beta chains listed below, sequenced in a study of T cell repertoires in cytomegalovirus infection. These receptors have no known antigen. TCRdb re-called the reads with MiXCR, one entry per CDR3 protein. The sample lists about half a million distinct CDR3 sequences; 33% were seen once. The sample was cultured PBMCs, taken from culture after CMV antigen stimulation. The receptors shown here come from a human donor in good health (CMV status not recorded). Some clones in this sample may be carry-over from other donors' samples.

V and J are TRBV12-3 or TRBV12-4 and TRBJ2-7, with D unclear. This CDR3 is 13 amino acids long. Trimming pared 6 bases from V and 5 bases from J, leaving 14 bases between. The CDR3 protein is CASSLGLAHEQYV. CDR3 sequence (DNA): TGTGCCAGCAGCCTGGGCTTGGCTCACGAGCAGTACGTC.

The V call is TRBV19, the J call TRBJ1-2; TRBD1 is a possible D gene (5 bases). Germline CDR1 reads LNHDA; CDR2 reads SQIVND (reference sequence). Trimming removed 5 bases at V and 7 bases at J, with 11 bases between. There are 12 residues in the CDR3. The CDR3 DNA sequence: TGTGCCAGTAGTCCCCAGGGATTTGGCTACACCTTC. Translation: CASSPQGFGYTF.

The V gene is TRBV7-2, the J gene TRBJ1-5, with D tentatively TRBD1 (5 bases). The V gene's germline CDR1 is SGHTA and CDR2 FQGNSA. V was pared by 1 base and J by 9 bases, with 13 bases between. The CDR3 has 14 amino acids. The CDR3 protein is CASSLETVGWPQHF. The DNA of the CDR3 is TGTGCCAGCAGCTTAGAGACAGTAGGCTGGCCCCAGCATTTT.

The J gene is TRBJ1-1, the V gene TRBV30, with unresolved D. This CDR3 comprises 11 residues. The germline gives CDR1 GTSNPN, CDR2 SVGIG (reference sequence). V was cut by 5 bases and J by 1 base, with 5 bases left in between. In nucleotides, the CDR3 is TGTGCCTGGGGAAAGAACACTGAAGCTTTCTTT. It codes for CAWGKNTEAFF.

This clonotype has a handful of counts. The chain employs TRBV11-2 and TRBJ2-3, with 12 bases lining up with TRBD2. The CDR3 has 16 residues. The germline V gene has CDR1 SGHAT and CDR2 FQNNGV. V was clipped by 5 bases and J by 6 bases; unmatched bases: 9. CDR3 DNA sequence: TGTGCCAGCAGCCCACGACTAGCGGGAGCACCGGATACGCAGTATTTT. It codes for CASSPRLAGAPDTQYF.

This sequence joins TRBV6-1 and TRBJ2-1; 8 bases line up with TRBD2. Germline V gene sequence: CDR1 MNHNS, CDR2 SASEGT. V trimming: 6 bases; J trimming: 6 bases; junction bases outside the gene matches: 10. The length of the CDR3 is 15 residues. As DNA, the CDR3 is TGTGCCAGCAGGCTAAGCGGGAGCTTGGTCAATGAGCAGTTCTTC. Translated: CASRLSGSLVNEQFF.

This clonotype was counted ten times or more. The chain carries TRBV7-2 and TRBJ2-7; 9 bases are a match to TRBD2. The trim removed 1 base at V and 7 bases at J, leaving 8 bases unmatched. CDR3 length: 15 amino acids. CDR1 and CDR2 (germline): SGHTA, FQGNSA. DNA for the CDR3: TGTGCCAGCAGCTTAGAGGGCCTAGCGGGATGGGAGCAGTACTTC. It codes for CASSLEGLAGWEQYF.

V is TRBV7-2 and J is TRBJ2-1; D not resolved. V lost 5 bases, J lost 4 bases, and 15 bases lay in between. The CDR3 spans 15 residues. CDR1 and CDR2 (germline): SGHTA, FQGNSA. CDR3: CASSLAFVAYNEQFF. The CDR3 DNA reads TGTGCCAGCAGCCTGGCCTTCGTGGCATACAATGAGCAGTTCTTC.

The CDR3 sequence is CASSLETGGHEQFF. As DNA, the CDR3 is TGTGCCAGCAGCTTAGAAACTGGGGGCCATGAGCAGTTCTTC. The chain joins TRBV7-2 to TRBJ2-1, with D possibly being TRBD1 (6 bases). The V end lost 1 base, the J end lost 8 bases, and 12 bases lay between the germline ends. CDR1 is SGHTA, CDR2 FQGNSA, per germline. The CDR3 has 14 amino acids.

This clonotype was detected only a few times. The chain uses TRBV6-2 or TRBV6-3 and TRBJ2-7; D unresolved. Between the trimmed V and J ends, which lost 0 bases and 3 bases, there was a span of 12 bases. The germline V gene encodes CDR1 MNHEY and CDR2 SVGEGT. The CDR3 is 15 amino acids. In nucleotides, the CDR3 is TGTGCCAGCAGTTACTCGAAAGGGCGGTTCTACGAGCAGTACGTC. This gives the protein CASSYSKGRFYEQYV.

In the case of this clonotype: Just one base apart from a much larger clone, this may be a read error. The CDR3 bases are TGTGCCAGCAGTACCTCGGGAGATACGCGGTATTTT. Its protein is CASSTSGDTRYF. The rearrangement joins TRBV6-1 to TRBJ2-3; D might be TRBD2 (6 bases). The length of the CDR3 is 12 residues. The germline V gene has CDR1 MNHNS and CDR2 SASEGT.

The chain recombines TRBV29-1 with TRBJ2-1; perhaps TRBD2 as D (6 bases). Trimming left V 8 bases short and J 7 bases short, with 21 bases between. The germline V gene encodes CDR1 SQVTM and CDR2 ANQGSEA. The length of the CDR3 is 14 residues. The CDR3 nucleotides are TGCAGCCTTGTTAAGCGGGCCCCAGGGAATGAGCAGTTCTTC. Translated: CSLVKRAPGNEQFF.

This clonotype has only a few counts. The chain employs TRBV7-2 and TRBJ2-7, with 8 bases that match TRBD2. The CDR3 has 15 amino acids. Germline values: CDR1 SGHTA, CDR2 FQGNSA. Unmatched junction bases numbered 6, after V lost 1 base and J lost 4 bases. The CDR3 sequence: CASSLGQAGVYEQYF. CDR3 DNA: TGTGCCAGCAGCTTAGGCCAAGCGGGAGTATACGAGCAGTACTTC.

This clonotype showed up just a few times. This chain connects TRBV7-2 to TRBJ2-5; 11 bases map to TRBD2. This CDR3 is 17 amino acids long. Trimming removed 1 base from V and 5 bases from J; junction bases left unmatched: 9. The germline V gene has CDR1 SGHTA and CDR2 FQGNSA. The DNA for the CDR3 is TGTGCCAGCAGCTTAGGACTAGCGGGATCGACGGGGGAGACCCAGTACTTC. Amino acids: CASSLGLAGSTGETQYF.

V and J are TRBV7-9 and TRBJ2-4, with a tentative D call TRBD1 (6 bases). Per the germline V gene, CDR1 is SEHNR and CDR2 is FQNEAQ (reference sequence). V lost 2 bases and J lost 1, with 15 bases in between. The length of the CDR3 is 17 residues. CDR3 loop: CASSLMAGVRAKNIQYF. DNA of the CDR3: TGTGCCAGCAGCTTAATGGCAGGGGTGAGGGCCAAAAACATTCAGTACTTC.

DNA for the CDR3: TGTGCCAGCAGCCTTTCGTTAGGCAGTGAAGCTTTCTTT. Its translation is CASSLSLGSEAFF. The chain recombines TRBV5-4 with TRBJ1-1; D is unresolved. V lost 4 bases and J lost 7, with 14 bases in between. CDR3 length equals 13 residues. CDR1 is SGHNT and CDR2 is YYREEE in the germline V gene (reference sequence).

For the CDR3, the DNA is TGCGGACGGGGGCTAGCGGGCTTCTACGAGCAGTACGTC. Protein product: CGRGLAGFYEQYV. The chain is built from TRBV27 and TRBJ2-7; 8 nucleotides agree with TRBD2. There are 13 residues in the CDR3. In germline, CDR1 is MNHEY, CDR2 SMNVEV (reference sequence).

This clonotype was seen many times. This chain joins TRBV7-2 and TRBJ1-4; D might be TRBD1 (5 bases). Germline values: CDR1 SGHTA, CDR2 FQGNSA. V was cut by 0 bases and J by 5 bases, with 7 bases left in between. The CDR3 runs 14 residues. As DNA, the CDR3 is TGTGCCAGCAGCTTAGCGAGGGACAATGAAAAACTGTTTTTT. This sequence encodes CASSLARDNEKLFF.

The V gene is TRBV9, the J gene TRBJ2-5; D gene unclear. CDR3 size: 14 residues. CDR1 and CDR2 (germline): SGDLS, YYNGEE. Trimming took 0 bases from V and 5 from J, leaving 11 bases between them. CDR3: CASSVGAEWETQYF. The CDR3 coding sequence is TGTGCCAGCAGCGTAGGAGCCGAGTGGGAGACCCAGTACTTC.

This clonotype was seen repeatedly, ten times or more. The chain employs TRBV7-2 and TRBJ1-2; D ambiguous. Trimming took off 5 bases at V and 11 bases at J, with 21 bases between the two ends. Per germline, CDR1 SGHTA and CDR2 FQGNSA. The CDR3 contains 14 residues. The CDR3 nucleotides are TGTGCCAGCAGCCCCCCAATTCTAGGACCGAGGTACACCTTC. Protein product: CASSPPILGPRYTF.

This clonotype appeared a few times. The V call is TRBV7-3, the J call TRBJ2-2; 10 bases map to TRBD2. From germline, CDR1 is SGHTA and CDR2 FQGTGA. This CDR3 is 16 amino acids long. V shed 5 bases, J shed 7 bases, and the junction held 10 bases outside the gene matches. CDR3 DNA sequence: TGTGCCAGCAGCCCCCAAAGCGGGAGGGAGGTCGGGGAGCTGTTTTTT. The encoded protein is CASSPQSGREVGELFF.

This clonotype was seen a few times. The chain employs TRBV4-1 and TRBJ2-7, with D possibly being TRBD1 (5 bases). Germline CDR1 reads MGHRA; CDR2 reads YSYEKL. The CDR3 consists of 13 residues. Trimming pared 2 bases from V and 4 bases from J, leaving 9 bases between. CDR3 coding DNA: TGCGCCAGCAGCCAAAACAGGTTTTACGAGCAGTACGTC. Protein product: CASSQNRFYEQYV.

The chain combines TRBV6-1 with TRBJ2-5, with 10 nucleotides matching TRBD2. Germline CDR1 reads MNHNS; CDR2 reads SASEGT. This CDR3 is built from 13 residues. V dropped 7 bases and J dropped 4; count of bases not matched to a gene: 3. The CDR3 protein is CASKLAGSETQYF. The CDR3 DNA reads TGTGCCAGCAAACTAGCGGGATCAGAGACCCAGTACTTC.

This clonotype has only a few counts. The CDR3: CASSLSGGISNQPQHF. The CDR3 DNA reads TGTGCCAGCAGCTTATCGGGAGGGATTAGCAATCAGCCCCAGCATTTT. The rearrangement joins TRBV7-4 to TRBJ1-5; no firm D call. Looked up from germline, CDR1 is SGHVT and CDR2 is SQSDAQ. The V gene lost 2 bases and the J gene lost 0 bases, with 11 bases spanning the gap. This CDR3 has 16 residues.

This clonotype was seen only a few times. The V call is TRBV7-9, the J call TRBJ1-1; perhaps TRBD1 as D (5 bases). Germline loops: CDR1 SEHNR, CDR2 FQNEAQ (reference sequence). Trimming took 5 bases from V and 3 from J, leaving 16 bases between them. This CDR3 has 15 residues. For the CDR3, the DNA is TGTGCCAGCAGCCCTCAGGGTAGAGGCTACACTGAAGCTTTCTTT. It specifies CASSPQGRGYTEAFF. Filled out from reference TRBV7-9 and TRBJ1-1, the complete variable domain reads DTGVSQNPRHKITKRGQNVTFRCDPISEHNRLYWYRQTLGQGPEFLTYFQNEAQLEKSRLLSDRFSAERPKGSFSTLEIQRTEQGDSAMYLCASSPQGRGYTEAFFGQGTRLTVV.

The V gene is TRBV7-3, the J gene TRBJ1-3, with TRBD1 matching 7 bases. J lost 2 bases, V lost 5 bases, and 6 bases had no gene match. This CDR3 has 15 amino acids. The germline V gene encodes CDR1 SGHTA and CDR2 FQGTGA. The CDR3 reads CASSLDRDPGNTIYF. The CDR3 DNA reads TGTGCCAGCAGCCTTGACAGGGACCCTGGAAACACCATATATTTT.

The chain employs TRBV4-2 and TRBJ2-7; D is possibly TRBD1 (5 bases). CDR3 length equals 14 residues. Per the germline V gene, CDR1 is LGHNA and CDR2 is YNFKEQ. The V and J ends lost 3 bases and 9 bases respectively, with 18 bases between them. The CDR3 DNA reads as TGTGCCAGCAGCCAGGGTTCGACAGTCCCAGGGCAGTACTTC. This translates into CASSQGSTVPGQYF.

The chain uses TRBV6-2 or TRBV6-3 and TRBJ2-5, with 16 bases aligning to TRBD2. This CDR3 is built from 18 residues. V dropped 7 bases and J dropped 6; count of bases not matched to a gene: 14. Germline-derived CDR1 and CDR2 are MNHEY and SVGEGT. The CDR3 region is CASTQVMGLAGGPQTQYF. The CDR3 DNA follows: TGTGCCAGCACCCAGGTCATGGGACTAGCGGGAGGGCCACAGACCCAGTACTTC.

The rearrangement links TRBV10-3 to TRBJ2-1; the match to TRBD1 covers 7 bases. The junction had 2 bases not matched to a gene; V was cut back by 0 bases and J by 6 bases. The CDR3 loop spans 14 amino acids. The V gene's germline CDR1 is ENHRY and CDR2 SYGVKD. The DNA for the CDR3 is TGTGCCATCAGTGAGTCGTGGGACAGCAATGAGCAGTTCTTC. This translates into CAISESWDSNEQFF.